The following is a T cell receptor beta chain sequence with its context. Antigen: not known. The record originates from a study of T cell responses to AZD1222 COVID-19 vaccine. The length of the CDR3 is 13 residues. Deletions cut 3 bases from V and 5 bases from J, with 11 bases between. CDR1 and CDR2 from the germline V gene are SGDLS and YYNGEE. Findings of the study overall: The study identified only five to seven AZD1222 recipients as seropositive at baseline.

TCRdb keeps only in-frame clones here, not all; method: immunoSEQ multiplex PCR. The data contain about 86,000 clones, roughly 90% of them singletons. The sequencing used peripheral blood, collected on day 0 of AZD1222 vaccination. This rearrangement joins TRBV9 to TRBJ1-1; no clear D gene. This TCR was recovered from an adult in good health. CDR3 protein: CASSAELGTEAFF. The CDR3 bases are TGTGCCAGCAGCGCGGAGCTGGGGACTGAAGCTTTCTTT.